This T cell receptor (beta chain) is drawn from a study of shared T cell receptors in the human thymus (dated by TCRdb to about 2021). With respect to the entire study: The study investigated the way shared, self-reactive T-cell receptor alpha chains are produced in the human thymus.

According to the germline V gene (reference sequence), CDR1 reads SEHNR and CDR2 reads FQNEAQ. Measured from the cysteine to the phenylalanine, the CDR3 is 16 residues long. Kept here is only the CDR3 DNA, which spans 48 bases and is read in frame from base 1. The germline V and J ends show losses of 2 bases and 4 bases respectively, and no gene match explains 5 bases of the junction. This clone was detected once. Its target antigen remains unknown. Base qualities are missing; no much larger clone stands one base away. The library was obtained by the immunoSEQ multiplex PCR assay. The clones in this table, taken by TCRdb from immuneACCESS, are in-frame only. Not every clone is retained; where verified, under half of the shortfall comes from an unresolved V gene, and the cause of the rest is unknown. Recorded for this sample are 700,000 to 750,000 clones; 75% to 90% of them occurred a single time. Roughly 0.01% of the sample is taken by the ten largest.

The same sample was also studied in work on human thymus T cells. The second study, in turn, reports: Donors were immunologically healthy infants undergoing open corrective cardiac surgery for congenital heart defects in Finland. Thymus tissue was obtained as surgical resects removed during corrective cardiac surgery. Both the thymic and the peripheral blood repertoires appeared to show biased V and J gene segment usage. The related research found that thymic TCR repertoires overlapped highly between unrelated individuals. The study used under 10 infant thymus samples plus four related peripheral blood samples to characterize TCR alpha and beta repertoires. The infant donors were roughly 7 to 244 days old, and the cohort included several males and a couple of females. After being mechanically released from the tissue, thymocytes were kept at -70 degrees C in pellets of about 9-32 million cells. A QIAsymphony instrument was used to extract genomic DNA from frozen cell pellets. The immunoSEQ multiplex PCR assay was used to amplify the TCRB and TCRAD loci from a standardized quantity of quality-controlled genomic DNA. The amplicons covered the V(D)J region and were long enough to include the CDR3 and to identify the V and J genes. Through the commercial immunoSEQ service, the amplicons were sequenced on an Illumina platform. Primer bias and sequencing errors were corrected as previously described, and TCRAD and TCRB definitions were based on the IMGT database. Repertoires were analysed with immunoSEQ Analyzer 3.0 and VDJTools, covering basic statistics, V/J segment usage, diversity estimates, rarefaction and pairwise overlap. Diversity was estimated using the Chao1, ChaoE, Efron-Thisted, Shannon and inverse Simpson indices, and was also estimated on datasets down-sampled to the size of the smallest sample. Repertoire overlap used strict matching of CDR3 nucleotide sequence, V gene and J gene, with Jaccard-based multidimensional scaling clustering. On average, thymus samples gave around 810,000 unique TCRB clonotypes, whereas blood samples gave about 84,000.

This clonotype was obtained from a girl under three years old with a congenital heart defect. Donor details come from another sample of the same person, matched by shared clones. The V and J genes are TRBV7-9 and TRBJ1-3, with 10 junctional bases fitting TRBD1. The sequenced sample was thymocytes. The CDR3 is CASSLRGTGDGNTIYF. The DNA sequence is given as TGTGCCAGCAGCTTACGGGGGACAGGGGACGGAAACACCATATATTTT.